Following are 28 T cell receptor beta chains from one sample sequenced in a study of T cells in Graves' hyperthyroidism and ophthalmopathy. Authors of the study amplified TCR beta CDR3 regions from RNA transcripts. When the TCR CDR3 underwent first-round RT-PCR, the HTBI primer set was used. Each CDR3 protein gets one entry after TCRdb re-called the multiplex PCR reads with MiXCR. The table includes more than 500,000 distinct CDR3 sequences, roughly 16% detected once. What was sequenced was blood. Receptor source: a woman aged 25 to 39 with Graves' ophthalmopathy.

This chain joins TRBV6-2 or TRBV6-3 and TRBJ1-5; tentatively, D is TRBD1 (5 bases). V dropped 10 bases and J dropped 9 bases, with 25 bases sitting between them. There are 15 residues in the CDR3. Looked up from germline, CDR1 is MNHEY and CDR2 is SVGEGT. Written as DNA, the CDR3 is TGTGCCACCGACCAGGGACCCTCGCGAACGGGGCCCCAGCATTTT. Protein: CATDQGPSRTGPQHF.

The V gene is TRBV7-9, the J gene TRBJ2-2; 10 bases map to TRBD2. The CDR3 length is 16 residues. CDR1 and CDR2 from the germline V gene are SEHNR and FQNEAQ (reference sequence). The J segment lost 5 bases and the V segment lost 5 bases, leaving 8 bases of the junction unmatched. In DNA form, the CDR3 reads TGTGCCAGCAGCCCATCTAGCGGGAGTATTACCGGGGAGCTGTTTTTT. Translated, it gives CASSPSSGSITGELFF.

In this sample, this clonotype turned up a few times. V usage is TRBV15 and J usage is TRBJ2-5; 11 nucleotides align to TRBD2. Germline V gene sequence: CDR1 LNHNV, CDR2 YYDKDF (reference sequence). The junction had 8 bases not matched to a gene; V was cut back by 3 bases and J by 5 bases. This CDR3 contains 16 residues. The CDR3 region has the DNA TGTGCCACCAGCAGCCTAGCGGGAGGACCGGAGGAGACCCAGTACTTC. Translating gives CATSSLAGGPEETQYF.

This rearrangement joins TRBV20-1 to TRBJ2-3; 8 bases agree with TRBD2. Germline assignment: CDR1 DFQATT and CDR2 SNEGSKA (reference sequence). This CDR3 has 14 amino acids. The CDR3 DNA reads TGCAGCGTTAGCGGGATCCGTAGCACAGATACGCAGTATTTT. This gives the protein CSVSGIRSTDTQYF.

This clonotype was counted at least ten times. The CDR3 coding sequence is TGCGCCAGCAGCTCGGGCCGTTACCAAGAGACCCAGTACTTC. This gives the protein CASSSGRYQETQYF. This chain joins TRBV5-1 and TRBJ2-5; no definite D call. Germline CDR1 SGHRS, CDR2 YFSETQ. The CDR3 has 14 amino acids. With 3 bases removed from V and 0 bases from J, the gap between germline ends came to 9 bases.

The chain is built from TRBV25-1 and TRBJ2-7, with 8 bases that match TRBD2. The germline V gene encodes CDR1 MGHDK and CDR2 SYGVNS. V was clipped by 5 bases and J by 5 bases; unmatched bases: 2. The CDR3 loop spans 12 amino acids. CDR3 protein: CASSTGGDEQYF. The DNA of the CDR3 is TGTGCCAGCAGTACGGGGGGGGACGAGCAGTACTTC.

The chain carries TRBV7-2 and TRBJ2-5; D may match TRBD1 or TRBD2 (5 bases each). Germline V gene sequence: CDR1 SGHTA, CDR2 FQGNSA. V was cut by 5 bases and J by 5 bases, with 15 bases left in between. This CDR3 has 14 residues. Written as DNA, the CDR3 is TGTGCCAGCAGCCCCGGGACGGTAGGGGAGACCCAGTACTTC. Protein product: CASSPGTVGETQYF.

This clonotype was recorded many times. The genes are TRBV7-9 and TRBJ1-5, with unresolved D. The CDR3 runs to 13 residues. Germline CDR1 reads SEHNR; CDR2 reads FQNEAQ (reference sequence). Deletions cut 5 bases from V and 4 bases from J, with 9 bases between. This CDR3 reads CASSPLNNQPQHF. CDR3 bases: TGTGCCAGCAGCCCATTAAATAATCAGCCCCAGCATTTT.

In its sample, this clonotype was seen many times. The chain uses TRBV4-3 and TRBJ2-3, with D possibly TRBD2 on 6 matching bases. Per germline, CDR1 LGHNA and CDR2 YSLEER. This CDR3 spans 17 amino acids. The V end lost 0 bases, the J end lost 6 bases, and 19 bases lay between the germline ends. CDR3 in amino acids: CASSQEFGGVGLDTQYF. The CDR3 bases are TGCGCCAGCAGCCAAGAGTTTGGCGGGGTAGGTTTGGATACGCAGTATTTT.

This clonotype was picked up many times. The V gene is TRBV20-1, the J gene TRBJ1-1, with D unresolved. The CDR3 length is 14 residues. CDR1 and CDR2 (germline): DFQATT, SNEGSKA (reference sequence). V shed 0 bases and J shed 0 bases, with 8 bases lying between them. The DNA for the CDR3 is TGCAGTGCTAGAGATCTGGGAGTGAACACTGAAGCTTTCTTT. Protein sequence: CSARDLGVNTEAFF.

The chain links TRBV6-2 or TRBV6-3 to TRBJ2-3, with TRBD2 matching 11 bases. The CDR3 covers 16 residues. Looked up from germline, CDR1 is MNHEY and CDR2 is SVGEGT. Trimming removed 6 bases from V and 2 bases from J; junction bases left unmatched: 7. CDR3 in DNA: TGTGCCAGCAGGATAAGGACTAGCGGGCACACAGATACGCAGTATTTT. It codes for CASRIRTSGHTDTQYF.

The chain combines TRBV4-3 with TRBJ2-4, with D possibly TRBD1 on 6 matching bases. The ends were cut back, 0 bases at V and 6 bases at J, with 15 bases in the middle. The CDR3 loop spans 16 amino acids. The V gene's germline CDR1 is LGHNA and CDR2 YSLEER. The CDR3 protein is CASSQDPDSRGNIQYF. CDR3 sequence (DNA): TGCGCCAGCAGCCAAGACCCGGACAGCCGAGGAAACATTCAGTACTTC.

This clonotype was picked up many times. This chain joins TRBV19 and TRBJ1-1, with D hard to call. The CDR3 length is 14 residues. CDR1 and CDR2 (germline): LNHDA, SQIVND (reference sequence). V was shortened by 5 bases and J by 0 bases, with 10 bases between the two germline ends. DNA for the CDR3: TGTGCCAGTAGTCTGGGTTGGGTGAACACTGAAGCTTTCTTT. It is translated as CASSLGWVNTEAFF.

This clonotype was recorded a few times. V gene TRBV10-2 combines with J gene TRBJ2-1; TRBD2 matches 11 bases. Trimming removed 7 bases from V and 4 bases from J; junction bases left unmatched: 12. This CDR3 has 17 amino acids. Germline values: CDR1 WSHSY, CDR2 SAAADI. The CDR3 DNA sequence: TGCGCCAGCACCCTTAGACTAGCGGGACAAGGGTACAATGAGCAGTTCTTC. Amino acids: CASTLRLAGQGYNEQFF.

This clonotype was counted many times. The chain carries TRBV9 and TRBJ2-7; 9 bases align to TRBD2. Germline V CDR1 and CDR2: SGDLS, YYNGEE. Trimming removed 4 bases from V and 4 bases from J; junction bases left unmatched: 9. The CDR3 has 15 residues. The CDR3 reads CASSPGSGRGYEQYF. The CDR3 DNA reads as TGTGCCAGCAGCCCCGGTAGCGGGAGAGGATACGAGCAGTACTTC.

This clonotype has at least ten counts. This chain connects TRBV11-2 to TRBJ2-5; D call uncertain. V was shortened by 3 bases and J by 1 base, with 9 bases between the two germline ends. This CDR3 is built from 14 residues. CDR1 and CDR2 from the germline V gene are SGHAT and FQNNGV. CDR3 nucleotides: TGTGCCAGCAGCTTCCCAGGCCTCCAAGAGACCCAGTACTTC. It specifies CASSFPGLQETQYF.

This clonotype was detected a few times. One end of the junction fails to match germline, which may point to a read error. V is TRBV15 and J is TRBJ1-6, with D tentatively TRBD1 (5 bases). The CDR3 length is 16 residues. Germline V lookup: CDR1 LNHNV, CDR2 YYDKDF (reference sequence). CDR3 sequence: CAARVGPSSYNSPLHF. Here the CDR3 DNA reads TGTGCCGCCAGGGTCGGGCCAAGCTCCTATAATTCACCCCTCCACTTT.

The chain couples TRBV6-4 to TRBJ1-2, with unresolved D. Trimming shortened V by 5 bases and J by 7 bases, and 17 bases separated the two germline ends. This CDR3 has 14 residues. The germline V gene encodes CDR1 MRHNA and CDR2 SNTAGT. For the CDR3, the DNA is TGTGCCAGCAGTTACACCGAATCGTCCTGTGGCTACACCTTC. Its translation: CASSYTESSCGYTF.

This clonotype was seen a few times. The chain employs TRBV7-9 and TRBJ2-7, with TRBD1 matching over 7 bases. Germline V gene sequence: CDR1 SEHNR, CDR2 FQNEAQ (reference sequence). The V segment lost 5 bases and the J segment 1 base; nucleotides outside the gene matches: 5. This CDR3 region has 14 residues. The CDR3 protein is CASSRMTGSYEQYF. DNA for the CDR3: TGTGCCAGCAGCCGGATGACAGGGTCCTACGAGCAGTACTTC.

There are many counts of this clonotype. The chain links TRBV6-2 or TRBV6-3 to TRBJ1-1; D gene ambiguous. Germline V gene data show CDR1 as MNHEY and CDR2 as SVGEGT. V was cut by 2 bases and J by 5 bases, with 9 bases left in between. The CDR3 totals 13 residues. The CDR3 is CASSYRGLTEAFF. CDR3 bases: TGTGCCAGCAGTTACCGTGGACTAACTGAAGCTTTCTTT.

This clonotype was seen a few times. The CDR3 loop is CASSQFSGRAAEQYF. The CDR3 region has the DNA TGCGCCAGCAGCCAATTCAGCGGGAGGGCCGCCGAGCAGTACTTC. J is TRBJ2-7 and V is TRBV4-3, with 10 bases aligning to TRBD2. J lost 6 bases, V lost 2 bases, and 7 bases had no gene match. The CDR3 totals 15 residues. The V gene's germline CDR1 is LGHNA and CDR2 YSLEER.

The chain couples TRBV7-8 to TRBJ2-7; no reliable D call. Germline loops: CDR1 SGHVS, CDR2 FQNEAQ. CDR3 length: 14 residues. Between the trimmed V and J ends, which lost 2 bases and 2 bases, there was a span of 10 bases. The CDR3 here is CASSLSHTTYEQYF. The CDR3 region has the DNA TGTGCCAGCAGCTTAAGTCACACCACCTACGAGCAGTACTTC.

This clonotype was observed a handful of times. The rearrangement joins TRBV29-1 to TRBJ1-5, with D perhaps TRBD1 (5 bases). The germline gives CDR1 SQVTM, CDR2 ANQGSEA. The ends were cut back, 6 bases at V and 3 bases at J, with 12 bases in the middle. This CDR3 comprises 13 residues. CDR3 in DNA: TGCAGCGTATGGGGGGGGGACAATCAGCCCCAGCATTTT. Its translation is CSVWGGDNQPQHF.

The sample holds many counts of this clonotype. The rearrangement uses TRBV2 and TRBJ1-2, with D tentatively TRBD1 (5 bases). This CDR3 is built from 13 residues. The V end was cut by 3 bases, the J end by 2 bases, with 7 bases between. Germline-derived CDR1 and CDR2 are SNHLY and FYNNEI. CDR3 bases: TGTGCCAGCAGTGACGGGGGGAACTATGGCTACACCTTC. Translation gives CASSDGGNYGYTF.

There are a few counts of this clonotype. This sequence joins TRBV6-5 and TRBJ2-4, with 11 bases fitting TRBD2. CDR3 size: 16 residues. CDR1 and CDR2 (germline): MNHEY, SVGAGI. The V gene end was trimmed by 2 bases and the J gene end by 9 bases; junction bases not matched to a gene: 9. The CDR3 spells CASSYRLAGSRSIQYF. The CDR3 coding sequence is TGTGCCAGCAGTTACCGACTAGCGGGAAGTAGGAGCATTCAGTACTTC.

Note on this clonotype: At one boundary the junction diverges from the germline segment, which might be a read error. The V call is TRBV19, the J call TRBJ2-2; D might be TRBD1 or TRBD2, each matching 6 bases. Germline V lookup: CDR1 LNHDA, CDR2 SQIVND (reference sequence). The length of the CDR3 is 17 residues. As DNA, the CDR3 is TGTGCCAGTAAGGGGGGCGGCCCACCGGGACACACCGGGGGGCTGTTTTTT. The encoded protein is CASKGGGPPGHTGGLFF.

This clonotype occurred many times. The chain links TRBV2 to TRBJ2-2; D may be TRBD1 (5 bases). V was shortened by 6 bases and J by 2 bases, with 13 bases between the two germline ends. This CDR3 spans 15 amino acids. Germline CDR1 SNHLY, CDR2 FYNNEI. The CDR3 loop reads CASSREGQNTGELFF. For the CDR3, the DNA is TGTGCCAGCAGCCGTGAAGGACAAAACACCGGGGAGCTGTTTTTT.

This clonotype was seen more than once but under ten times. The chain uses TRBV6-5 and TRBJ1-2; maybe TRBD1 (5 bases). Trimming took 6 bases from V and 2 from J, leaving 13 bases between them. Germline values: CDR1 MNHEY, CDR2 SVGAGI. The CDR3 runs to 14 residues. DNA for the CDR3: TGTGCCAGCAGAGGGGTTGGCGCAAACTATGGCTACACCTTC. Translated, it gives CASRGVGANYGYTF.